This TCR beta chain was observed in a study of blood T cell repertoires in COVID-19. As for the study in general: Sample material is recorded as cDNA or gDNA derived from T cells, B-cell-depleted T cells, or PBMCs.

Methods used by the authors: Estimates of nucleated cell counts were drawn from the amplification of reference gene primers. Sequencing was performed with immunoSEQ multiplex PCR; in TCRdb, only in-frame clones are kept and a portion is missing. The V and J calls and the clone size are those of that table, but D and trimming were determined from the DNA. Among about 190,000 clones, about nine tenths were seen once, and the ten largest hold roughly 6.7%. Germline-derived CDR1 and CDR2 are SGHRS and YFSETQ. The V and J ends lost 4 bases and 5 bases, in that order; junction bases with no gene match: 4. CDR3 size: 14 residues.

Material for sequencing was peripheral blood. This chain joins TRBV5-1 and TRBJ1-2; TRBD1 agrees at 11 bases. The sequence derives from a man aged 35-49 years with acute or convalescent COVID-19. The CDR3 is CASSVGQGDYGYTF. CDR3 bases: TGCGCCAGCAGCGTGGGACAGGGGGATTATGGCTACACCTTC.